The 2 T cell receptor beta chains presented below share a single source sample, sequenced in a study of T cell responses to AZD1222 COVID-19 vaccine. Profiled with immunoSEQ multiplex PCR; TCRdb holds only in-frame clones, not every one. Altogether about 140,000 clones are present, 70% to 90% being singletons, with the ten largest covering 5.5%. The sample was peripheral blood, taken on day 0 of AZD1222 vaccination. All receptors come from an adult in good health.

V usage is TRBV11-3 and J usage is TRBJ2-1; D uncertain. CDR1 is SGHNT and CDR2 is YENEEA in the germline V gene. The CDR3 runs to 13 residues. Trimming stripped 6 bases from V and 8 bases from J, with 14 bases between. As DNA, the CDR3 is TGTGCCAGCAGTGGCCCCTCTTCGGATGAGCAGTTCTTC. This codes for CASSGPSSDEQFF.

V usage is TRBV6-5 and J usage is TRBJ1-1; tentatively, D is TRBD1 (6 bases). The V end was cut by 8 bases, the J end by 1 base, with 14 bases between. The CDR3 consists of 14 residues. Germline lookup yields CDR1 MNHEY and CDR2 SVGAGI. CDR3 in amino acids: CASRRNRANTEAFF. The CDR3 nucleotides are TGTGCCAGCCGACGGAACAGGGCGAACACTGAAGCTTTCTTT.